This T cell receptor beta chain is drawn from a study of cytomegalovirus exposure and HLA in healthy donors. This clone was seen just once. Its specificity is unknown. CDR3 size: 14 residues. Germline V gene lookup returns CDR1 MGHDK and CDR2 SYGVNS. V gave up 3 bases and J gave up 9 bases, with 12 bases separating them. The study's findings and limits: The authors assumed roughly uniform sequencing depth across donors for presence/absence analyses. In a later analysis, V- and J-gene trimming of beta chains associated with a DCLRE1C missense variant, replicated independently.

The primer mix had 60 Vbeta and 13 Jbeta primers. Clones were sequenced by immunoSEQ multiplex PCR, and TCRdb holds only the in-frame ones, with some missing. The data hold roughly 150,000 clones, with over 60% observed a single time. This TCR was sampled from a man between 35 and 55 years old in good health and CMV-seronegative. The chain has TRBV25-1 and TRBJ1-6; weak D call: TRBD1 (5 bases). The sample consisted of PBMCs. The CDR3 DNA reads TGTGCCAGCAGTGACGGGGGGAACCGTTCACCCCTCCACTTT. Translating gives CASSDGGNRSPLHF.